This T cell receptor beta chain comes out of a study of cytomegalovirus exposure and HLA in healthy donors. With 0 bases removed from V and 3 bases from J, the gap between germline ends came to 12 bases. CDR3 length: 15 amino acids. Germline V gives CDR1 SGHRS, CDR2 YFSETQ. Turning to this clone: Its specificity is not known.

Study-wide results and limits: Segments of the TCR beta V type were, in most cases, productive about 87% or about 30% of the time in an earlier analysis. TCR beta sequences reportedly predicted most subjects' HLA-A and HLA-B alleles accurately.

13 Jbeta primers and 60 Vbeta primers were used for the PCR. This table comes from immunoSEQ multiplex PCR, and its TCRdb copy is limited to in-frame clones, with some not included. The sample lists about 250,000 clones, around four fifths occurring once. The chain links TRBV5-1 to TRBJ2-5, with D possibly TRBD1 on 5 matching bases. The sequencing sample was made of PBMCs. The clonotype was recovered from a boy aged 5-17 years in good health and CMV-seronegative. CDR3 amino acids: CASSLGGLTEETQYF. The CDR3 DNA follows: TGCGCCAGCAGCTTGGGCGGCCTGACAGAAGAGACCCAGTACTTC.